This entry lists 3 T cell receptor beta chains sequenced from one sample in a study of T cell clonality in common variable immunodeficiency. Generated by immunoSEQ multiplex PCR, the TCRdb table keeps only in-frame clones and is missing some. The record shows 40,000 to 65,000 clones for this sample, with no singletons present. The sequenced sample consisted of peripheral blood mononuclear cells. All receptors derive from a person aged 18 to 70 in good health.

This clone was recorded many times. Read coverage stops 3 residues before the CDR3 terminus; the germline J gene supplies the remainder. V usage is TRBV5-1 and J usage is TRBJ1-5; D is unresolved. Between the trimmed V and J ends, which lost 0 bases and 5 bases, there was a span of 12 bases. Germline CDR1 and CDR2: SGHRS and YFSETQ. The length of the CDR3 is 15 residues. The part of the CDR3 DNA that was read is TGCGCCAGCAGCTTGGATGGGCAGAACCATCAGCCC. Protein: CASSLDGQNHQP. The complete CDR3 reads CASSLDGQNHQPQHF.

This clone showed up many times. The read ends 3 residues before the CDR3 terminus; that terminus is restored from the germline J gene. This chain links TRBV7-3 with TRBJ2-2; TRBD2 matches 8 bases. CDR1 SGHTA and CDR2 FQGTGA come from the germline V gene. The CDR3 is 16 residues long. Losses at the gene ends were 5 bases for V and 0 bases for J; bases not matched to a gene: 5. The part of the CDR3 DNA that was read is TGTGCCAGCAGCGGCCATAGCGGGACGAACACCGGGGAG. Amino acid sequence: CASSGHSGTNTGE. Given in full, the CDR3 is CASSGHSGTNTGELFF.

CDR3 DNA (partial): TGTGCCAGTAGTATAGAGGGCAGGGCTAACTATGGC. It translates to CASSIEGRANYG. The entire CDR3 is CASSIEGRANYGYTF. V usage is TRBV19 and J usage is TRBJ1-2, with a tentative D call TRBD1 (5 bases). Coverage ceases 3 residues before the CDR3 finishes, and the germline J gene fills in the end. The germline V and J ends were trimmed by 0 bases and 0 bases, with 8 bases remaining between them. Germline CDR1 and CDR2: LNHDA and SQIVND (reference sequence). The CDR3 is 15 amino acids.